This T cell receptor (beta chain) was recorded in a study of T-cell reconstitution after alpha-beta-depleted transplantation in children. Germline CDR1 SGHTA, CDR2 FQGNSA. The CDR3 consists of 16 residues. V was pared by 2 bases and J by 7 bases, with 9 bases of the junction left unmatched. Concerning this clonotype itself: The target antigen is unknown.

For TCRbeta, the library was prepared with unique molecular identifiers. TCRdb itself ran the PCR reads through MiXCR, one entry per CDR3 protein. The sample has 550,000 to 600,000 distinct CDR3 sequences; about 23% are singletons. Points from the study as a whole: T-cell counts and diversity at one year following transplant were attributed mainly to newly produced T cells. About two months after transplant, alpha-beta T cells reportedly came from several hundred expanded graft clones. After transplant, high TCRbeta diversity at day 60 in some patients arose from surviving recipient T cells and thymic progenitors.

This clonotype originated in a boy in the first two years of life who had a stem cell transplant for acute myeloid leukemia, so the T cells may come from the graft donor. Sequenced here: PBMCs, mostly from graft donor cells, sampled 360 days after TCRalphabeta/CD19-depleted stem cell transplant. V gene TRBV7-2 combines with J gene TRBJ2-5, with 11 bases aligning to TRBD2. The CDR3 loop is CASSLLGTSGLRTQYF. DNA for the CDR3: TGTGCCAGCAGCTTACTAGGGACTAGCGGTCTAAGGACCCAGTACTTC.